A single sample is the source of the 27 T cell receptor beta chains below, sequenced in a study of cytomegalovirus exposure and HLA in healthy donors (dated by TCRdb to about 2017). The library came from the immunoSEQ multiplex PCR assay. Here the immuneACCESS table is served through TCRdb, limited to in-frame sequences with V and J called. Missing clones are a known gap in these copies; in checked studies unresolved V genes cover under half, and the rest lacks a known reason. The sample table records a few hundred thousand clones; 88% of these occur just once. 0.92% of the sample is held by the ten biggest clonotypes. What was sequenced was PBMCs. These receptors all come from a woman younger than 30 in good health and CMV-seronegative.

In this sample, this clone turned up once. One junction end does not reproduce the germline sequence, and a read error may be involved. The CDR3 DNA reads TGCAGTGCTCCCCGGGACACCGATGTGGACTTT. Its translation is CSAPRDTDVDF. The chain recombines TRBV20-1 with TRBJ1-1; weak D call: TRBD1 (6 bases). This CDR3 contains 11 residues. CDR1 and CDR2 from the germline V gene are DFQATT and SNEGSKA (reference sequence).

This clone is a singleton in its sample. The chain combines TRBV19 with TRBJ2-7, with 9 nucleotides matching TRBD2. Per the germline V gene, CDR1 is LNHDA and CDR2 is SQIVND (reference sequence). This CDR3 contains 13 residues. The V gene end was trimmed by 4 bases and the J gene end by 5 bases; junction bases not matched to a gene: 3. The CDR3 DNA reads as TGTGCCAGTAGTAGCGGGAGGGGGGACGAGCAGTACTTC. Encoded protein: CASSSGRGDEQYF.

The J gene is TRBJ2-5, the V gene TRBV5-1; D unclear. CDR1 and CDR2 (germline): SGHRS, YFSETQ. V gave up 0 bases and J gave up 5 bases, with 5 bases separating them. This CDR3 is 12 amino acids long. DNA of the CDR3: TGCGCCAGCAGCTTGGCCGGGGAGACCCAGTACTTC. Protein: CASSLAGETQYF.

The chain links TRBV27 to TRBJ1-2, with D perhaps matching TRBD1 (5 bases). CDR3 length equals 16 residues. The germline V gene has CDR1 MNHEY and CDR2 SMNVEV (reference sequence). Trimming took 2 bases from V and 0 from J, leaving 13 bases between them. As DNA, the CDR3 is TGTGCCAGCAGTTTAGGCCAGGGCTCAGCTAACTATGGCTACACCTTC. Amino acids: CASSLGQGSANYGYTF.

The rearrangement links TRBV19 to TRBJ2-7; 7 bases are shared with TRBD1. V lost 5 bases to trimming and J lost 7 bases; unmatched junction nucleotides: 11. Germline V gene lookup returns CDR1 LNHDA and CDR2 SQIVND (reference sequence). The CDR3 covers 14 residues. DNA for the CDR3: TGTGCCAGTAGTCCTATGCGACAGGGTTATGAGCAGTACTTC. Residues: CASSPMRQGYEQYF.

The chain employs TRBV29-1 and TRBJ2-1, with 10 bases identical to TRBD2. V trimming: 8 bases; J trimming: 3 bases; junction bases outside the gene matches: 10. The CDR3 loop spans 15 amino acids. Germline V gives CDR1 SQVTM, CDR2 ANQGSEA. The CDR3 bases are TGCAGCTCAAAGCTAGCGGGAGTGATCTACAATGAGCAGTTCTTC. Residues: CSSKLAGVIYNEQFF.

The CDR3: CASGAGYYEQYF. In DNA, the CDR3 is TGTGCCAGCGGGGCAGGGTACTACGAGCAGTACTTC. The chain has TRBV6-6 and TRBJ2-7, with D tentatively TRBD1 (5 bases). This CDR3 has 12 residues. Germline CDR1 MNHNY, CDR2 SVGAGI (reference sequence). V was pared by 8 bases and J by 3 bases, with 11 bases between.

The CDR3 DNA reads as TGTGCCAGCAGTCCATGGGACAGGGGAGACTATGGCTACACCTTC. Protein product: CASSPWDRGDYGYTF. The chain recombines TRBV27 with TRBJ1-2, with 10 bases lining up with TRBD1. Germline V gives CDR1 MNHEY, CDR2 SMNVEV (reference sequence). The CDR3 covers 15 residues. V trimming: 5 bases; J trimming: 3 bases; junction bases outside the gene matches: 6.

The chain joins TRBV6-1 to TRBJ1-5, with 7 bases fitting TRBD1. Trimming cost V 5 bases and J 3 bases; bases outside gene matches: 4. There are 14 residues in the CDR3. Germline V gene sequence: CDR1 MNHNS, CDR2 SASEGT. This CDR3 is CASSWGQNNQPQHF. CDR3 in DNA: TGTGCCAGCAGTTGGGGACAGAACAATCAGCCCCAGCATTTT.

The rearrangement joins TRBV12-2 to TRBJ2-1; TRBD2 is the table's D call, not checked against the DNA. TRBV12-2 is recorded as a pseudogene. This CDR3 has 19 residues. DNA for the CDR3: TGTGCAAGTCGCTATACTTCTATCGCGGAGGGAGCTGACTACAATGAGCAGTTCTTC. It translates to CASRYTSIAEGADYNEQFF.

This rearrangement joins TRBV18 to TRBJ2-2; no reliable D call. The CDR3 is 13 residues long. Germline loops: CDR1 KGHSH, CDR2 LQKENI. V was trimmed by 2 bases and J by 4 bases, leaving 5 bases between them. The CDR3 DNA reads TGTGCCAGCTCACCATTCCGCACCGGGGAGCTGTTTTTT. It yields the protein CASSPFRTGELFF.

CDR3 DNA: TGTGCCAGCCGGGAGGGTATGGGGGAGCAGTACTTC. It is translated as CASREGMGEQYF. The chain couples TRBV2 to TRBJ2-7; 8 positions agree with TRBD2. This CDR3 has 12 residues. Trimming took 8 bases from V and 7 from J; bases not matched to a gene: 7. From germline, CDR1 is SNHLY and CDR2 FYNNEI.

The chain is built from TRBV30 and TRBJ2-7; 10 bases match TRBD2. V gave up 0 bases and J gave up 7 bases; unmatched junction bases: 12. The CDR3 has 16 residues. CDR1 and CDR2 from the germline V gene are GTSNPN and SVGIG (reference sequence). The CDR3 here is CAWSVRASGRGREQYF. Here the CDR3 DNA reads TGTGCCTGGAGTGTACGGGCTAGCGGGAGAGGCAGAGAGCAGTACTTC.

The chain combines TRBV7-2 with TRBJ2-5; perhaps TRBD1 as D (6 bases). The CDR3 spans 13 residues. Germline V lookup: CDR1 SGHTA, CDR2 FQGNSA. Trimming cost V 1 base and J 8 bases, with 11 bases left between them. The CDR3 coding sequence is TGTGCCAGCAGCTTAGTGGGGGCGGAAACCCAGTACTTC. It codes for CASSLVGAETQYF.

The chain employs TRBV5-1 and TRBJ1-2; no clear D. The V end was cut by 4 bases, the J end by 6 bases, with 16 bases between. Germline-derived CDR1 and CDR2 are SGHRS and YFSETQ. The CDR3 covers 14 residues. For the CDR3, the DNA is TGCGCCAGCAGCGATCTACCGGGATCCGATGGCTACACCTTC. Protein: CASSDLPGSDGYTF. The complete variable domain, with remaining parts taken from reference TRBV5-1 and TRBJ1-2, reads KAGVTQTPRYLIKTRGQQVTLSCSPISGHRSVSWYQQTPGQGLQFLFEYFSETQRNKGNFPGRFSGRQFSNSRSEMNVSTLELGDSALYLCASSDLPGSDGYTFGSGTRLTVV.

The chain links TRBV6-5 to TRBJ1-5; D gene ambiguous. The germline V gene encodes CDR1 MNHEY and CDR2 SVGAGI. The V end was cut by 5 bases, the J end by 2 bases, with 10 bases between. The CDR3 runs 14 residues. CDR3 DNA sequence: TGTGCCAGCAGTCGCGACGGAGGCAATCAGCCCCAGCATTTT. Its protein is CASSRDGGNQPQHF.

The CDR3 reads CASSVSSAFLNEQFF. Written as DNA, the CDR3 is TGTGCCAGCAGCGTAAGCTCCGCCTTTCTGAATGAGCAGTTCTTC. The rearrangement joins TRBV7-7 to TRBJ2-1, with D hard to call. The CDR3 has 15 residues. Germline CDR1 reads SSHAT; CDR2 reads FNYEAQ (reference sequence). V was cut by 5 bases and J by 7 bases, with 18 bases left in between.

This chain connects TRBV7-2 to TRBJ2-7, with 7 nucleotides matching TRBD1. Per the germline V gene, CDR1 is SGHTA and CDR2 is FQGNSA. The CDR3 extends over 15 amino acids. Losses at the gene ends were 5 bases for V and 3 bases for J; bases not matched to a gene: 10. The CDR3 nucleotides read TGTGCCAGCAGCCCTTCGACAGGGCTTATCTACGAGCAGTACTTC. Encoded protein: CASSPSTGLIYEQYF.

The chain has TRBV6-1 and TRBJ2-5, with 8 positions matching TRBD1. V lost 0 bases and J lost 4; bases outside the gene matches: 7. The V gene's germline CDR1 is MNHNS and CDR2 SASEGT. This CDR3 contains 16 residues. The DNA of the CDR3 is TGTGCCAGCAGTGAAGCGAGCAGGGGGCGACTAGAGACCCAGTACTTC. It codes for CASSEASRGRLETQYF.

V and J are TRBV27 and TRBJ1-2, with a tentative D call TRBD1 (5 bases). This CDR3 has 15 residues. Trimming removed 0 bases from V and 4 bases from J, with 12 bases in between. The germline V gene has CDR1 MNHEY and CDR2 SMNVEV (reference sequence). Here the CDR3 DNA reads TGTGCCAGCAGTTTATCGTCAGGGTCGGGCTATGGCTACACCTTC. Translation gives CASSLSSGSGYGYTF.

CDR3 DNA: TGTGCCAGTAGTATAGATCCCAGCGGGAGTAGCAATGAGCAGTTCTTC. This sequence encodes CASSIDPSGSSNEQFF. The rearrangement links TRBV19 to TRBJ2-1; TRBD2 matches at 8 bases. CDR3 size: 16 residues. Trimming took 0 bases from V and 6 from J; bases not matched to a gene: 7. Germline CDR1 is LNHDA and CDR2 is SQIVND (reference sequence).

J is TRBJ2-7 and V is TRBV15; D perhaps matches TRBD1 (6 bases). Germline values: CDR1 LNHNV, CDR2 YYDKDF (reference sequence). Trimming left V 1 base short and J 6 bases short, with 10 bases between. The CDR3 is 13 amino acids. The CDR3 reads CATSRGTVLEQYF. Here the CDR3 DNA reads TGTGCCACCAGCAGAGGGACAGTCCTCGAGCAGTACTTC.

This clone was counted once. The chain carries TRBV11-2 and TRBJ2-1, with D unresolved. V dropped 1 base and J dropped 5 bases, with 9 bases sitting between them. The germline V gene encodes CDR1 SGHAT and CDR2 FQNNGV. The CDR3 is 14 residues long. For the CDR3, the DNA is TGTGCCAGCAGCTTAGTCCCCAGGAACAATGAGCAGTTCTTC. Translation: CASSLVPRNNEQFF.

This chain links TRBV4-1 with TRBJ2-1, with TRBD2 identical over 8 bases. Trimming removed 0 bases from V and 16 bases from J; junction bases left unmatched: 8. This CDR3 is 13 amino acids long. Germline V CDR1 and CDR2: MGHRA, YSYEKL. The CDR3 DNA reads TGCGCCAGCAGCCAAGAGGGGGCCGGGACTAGTTTCTTC. Translated: CASSQEGAGTSFF.

Turning to this clone: Because the CDR3's place on the DNA is in doubt, the DNA is left out and the CDR3 is given as listed by TCRdb. J is TRBJ1-5 and V is TRBV12-2; TRBD1 reflects the table's D call only, with no check against the DNA. TRBV12-2 is marked as a pseudogene. The CDR3 extends over 16 residues, inclusive of both ends. CDR3: CASRLVAQGANQPQHF.

This clone was counted once. V usage is TRBV6-5 and J usage is TRBJ1-2; a possible D gene is TRBD1 (5 bases). Germline values: CDR1 MNHEY, CDR2 SVGAGI. V lost 4 bases to trimming and J lost 4 bases, with 19 bases between them. CDR3 length equals 16 residues. CDR3 sequence: CASSSQEGPGVYGYTF. CDR3 sequence (DNA): TGTGCCAGCAGTTCCCAGGAGGGGCCTGGGGTCTATGGCTACACCTTC.

This clone was seen more than once but under ten times. This CDR3 reads CASSLRPGQGNSEQYF. The DNA for the CDR3 is TGTGCCAGCAGCTTAAGGCCGGGACAGGGAAATAGCGAGCAGTACTTC. V is TRBV7-2 and J is TRBJ2-7; TRBD1 matches 9 bases. The CDR3 is 16 residues long. CDR1 is SGHTA, CDR2 FQGNSA, per germline. Losses at the gene ends were 2 bases for V and 6 bases for J; bases not matched to a gene: 11.